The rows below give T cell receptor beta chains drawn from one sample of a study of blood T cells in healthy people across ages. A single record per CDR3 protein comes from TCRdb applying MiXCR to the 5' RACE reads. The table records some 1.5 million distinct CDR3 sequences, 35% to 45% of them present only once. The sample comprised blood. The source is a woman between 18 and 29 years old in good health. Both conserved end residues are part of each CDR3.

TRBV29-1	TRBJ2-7	CSVEDGGTSSSYEQYF
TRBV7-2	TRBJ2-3	CASSLQPGLATDTQYF
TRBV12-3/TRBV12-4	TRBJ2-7	CASSFKGSGHEQYF
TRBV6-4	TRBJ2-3	CASSGLAGGTETQYF
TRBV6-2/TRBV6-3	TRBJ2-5	CATNGRAYQETQYF
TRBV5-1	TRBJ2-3	CASSLGLLNTDTQYF
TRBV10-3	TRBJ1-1	CAIQAAGTTEAFF
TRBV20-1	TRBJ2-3	CSATLAFGGGTPDTQYF
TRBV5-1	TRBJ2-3	CASSLEGTPDTQYF
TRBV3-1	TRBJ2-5	CASSQDSPAKETQYF
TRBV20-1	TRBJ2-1	CSARGDGGSNEQFF
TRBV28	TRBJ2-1	CASSSPSGANEQFF
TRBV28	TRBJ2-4	CASRSLAKNIQYF
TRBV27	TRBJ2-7	CASSKLLGGLDYEQYF
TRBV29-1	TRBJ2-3	CSVAKGLSTDTQYF
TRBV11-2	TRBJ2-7	CASSPWGGQSYEQYF
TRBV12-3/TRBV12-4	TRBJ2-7	CASRLAGESYEQYF
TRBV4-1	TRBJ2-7	CASSHTTSGGTYEQYF
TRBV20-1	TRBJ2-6	CSAPPRTPPGANVLTF
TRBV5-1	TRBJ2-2	CASSFVQNTGELFF
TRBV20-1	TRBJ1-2	CSAGTGGLPSRNYGYTF
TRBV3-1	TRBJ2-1	CASSQDLAGGPPEQFF
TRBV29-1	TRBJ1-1	CSVEGRGLSTEAFF
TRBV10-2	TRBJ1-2	CASSDRVWYGYTF
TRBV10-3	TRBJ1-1	CAISESSTGGGSTEAFF
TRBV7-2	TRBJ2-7	CASSVGLAGVYEQYF
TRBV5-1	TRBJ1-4	CASSGTSVNEKLFF
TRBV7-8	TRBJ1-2	CASSLDRAVTYGYTF
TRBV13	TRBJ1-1	CASSQGRKLNTEAFF
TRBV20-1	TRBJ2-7	CSAGAGDLSYEQYF
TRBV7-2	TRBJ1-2	CASSLAGNYGYTF
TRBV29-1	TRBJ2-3	CSVGGVLTDTQYF
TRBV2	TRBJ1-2	CASSPFGQGASYGYTF
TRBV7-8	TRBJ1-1	CASSLIQGATEAFF
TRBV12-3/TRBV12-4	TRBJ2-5	CASSFYRTPAQETQYF
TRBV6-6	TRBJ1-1	CASSYPHGNTEAFF
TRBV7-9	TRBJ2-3	CASSLQRGRGDTQYF